This T cell receptor beta chain appears in the sequencing data of a study of early T cells in non-severe SARS-CoV-2 infection. In TCRdb, the 5' RACE reads were re-called with MiXCR into one record per CDR3 protein. The data show 75,000 to 90,000 distinct CDR3 sequences, more than 9% seen once. This CDR3 has 13 amino acids. V gave up 4 bases and J gave up 7 bases, with 14 bases separating them. Germline-derived CDR1 and CDR2 are SGHRS and YFSETQ. This clonotype originated in an adult who was a healthcare worker with PCR-confirmed SARS-CoV-2 infection or an uninfected control (not recorded which). The rearrangement uses TRBV5-1 and TRBJ2-5; the D gene could be TRBD1 or TRBD2 (6 bases each). Sample: whole blood, taken at baseline. The CDR3 coding sequence is TGCGCCAGCAGCGTTGAGGGGGACTCGACCCAGTACTTC. This gives the protein CASSVEGDSTQYF.